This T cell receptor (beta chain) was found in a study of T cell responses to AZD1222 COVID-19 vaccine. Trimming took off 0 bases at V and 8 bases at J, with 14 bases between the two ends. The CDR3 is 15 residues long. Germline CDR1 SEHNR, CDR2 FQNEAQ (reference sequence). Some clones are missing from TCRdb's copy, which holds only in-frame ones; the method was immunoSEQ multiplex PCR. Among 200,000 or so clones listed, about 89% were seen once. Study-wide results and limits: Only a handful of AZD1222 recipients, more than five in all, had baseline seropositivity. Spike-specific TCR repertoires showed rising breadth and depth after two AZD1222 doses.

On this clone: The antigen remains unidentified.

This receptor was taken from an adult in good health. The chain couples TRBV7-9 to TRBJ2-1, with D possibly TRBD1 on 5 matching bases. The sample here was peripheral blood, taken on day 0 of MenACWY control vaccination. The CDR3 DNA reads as TGTGCCAGCAGCTTAGCTCCCAGGGTAGGGGATGAGCAGTTCTTC. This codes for CASSLAPRVGDEQFF.